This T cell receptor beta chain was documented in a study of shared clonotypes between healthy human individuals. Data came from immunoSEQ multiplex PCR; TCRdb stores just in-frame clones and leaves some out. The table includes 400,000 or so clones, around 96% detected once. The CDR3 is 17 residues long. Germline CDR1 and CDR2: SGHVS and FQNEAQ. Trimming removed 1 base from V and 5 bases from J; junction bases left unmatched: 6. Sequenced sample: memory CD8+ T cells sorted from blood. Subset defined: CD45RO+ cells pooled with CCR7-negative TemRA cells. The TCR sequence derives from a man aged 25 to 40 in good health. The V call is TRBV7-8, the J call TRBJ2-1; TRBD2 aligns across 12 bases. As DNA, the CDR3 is TGTGCCAGCAGCTTAGTGCCTAGCGGGAGGGTCAACAATGAGCAGTTCTTC. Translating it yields CASSLVPSGRVNNEQFF.